This is a list of T cell receptor beta chains from one sample in a study of cytomegalovirus exposure and HLA in healthy donors. Data came from immunoSEQ multiplex PCR; TCRdb stores just in-frame clones and leaves some out. The table records some 150,000 clones, 70% to 90% of them present only once. The source material was PBMCs. All receptors derive from a woman between 18 and 29 years old in good health and CMV-seronegative. CDR3s include the opening cysteine and the closing phenylalanine or tryptophan. D genes are given only for firm matches. Expanded clones are given a class, and other clones once, few, many or no size at all.

>TRBV7-9|TRBJ2-3|.|.
CASSSGLPTDTQYF
TGTGCCAGCAGTTCAGGGCTACCCACAGATACGCAGTATTTT
>TRBV14|TRBJ1-1|.|TRBD1
CASSQAGGLNTEAFF
TGTGCCAGCAGCCAGGCAGGGGGCTTGAACACTGAAGCTTTCTTT
>TRBV28|TRBJ1-1|.|.
CASSNRVGEAFF
TGTGCCAGCAGTAACAGGGTTGGTGAAGCTTTCTTT
>TRBV2|TRBJ1-6|.|.
CASTGTSSPLHF
TGTGCCAGCACTGGGACAAGCTCACCCCTCCACTTT
>TRBV4-1|TRBJ2-3|.|.
CASSQVHGASRDTQYF
TGCGCCAGCAGCCAAGTGCACGGCGCCTCTAGGGATACGCAGTATTTT
>TRBV7-2|TRBJ2-2|.|.
CASRQSVLTGELFF
TGTGCCAGCAGACAGTCTGTTCTGACCGGGGAGCTGTTTTTT
>TRBV6-1|TRBJ1-5|few|.
CASSDGVEMQPQHF
TGTGCCAGCAGTGACGGGGTCGAAATGCAGCCCCAGCATTTT
>TRBV7-6|TRBJ2-1|.|TRBD2
CASSLVTGLAGGSNSDEQFF
TGTGCCAGCAGCTTAGTAACGGGACTAGCGGGAGGTAGTAATAGCGATGAGCAGTTCTTC
>TRBV30|TRBJ2-7|.|TRBD1
CAWSVPTPWQGARYEQYF
TGTGCCTGGAGTGTACCAACTCCGTGGCAGGGGGCTAGGTACGAGCAGTACTTC
>TRBV30|TRBJ2-1|.|TRBD2
CAWTSGSSYNEQFF
TGTGCCTGGACTAGCGGGAGCTCCTACAATGAGCAGTTCTTC
>TRBV5-1|TRBJ1-1|.|.
CASSPEAGDTEAFF
TGCGCCAGCAGCCCAGAGGCCGGGGACACTGAAGCTTTCTTT
>TRBV28|TRBJ1-2|.|TRBD1
CASSLYSGGINYGYTF
TGTGCCAGCAGTTTATATTCAGGGGGCATTAACTATGGCTACACCTTC
>TRBV7-8|TRBJ1-4|.|.
CASSSTVTSATNEKLFF
TGTGCCAGCAGCTCTACAGTGACCTCCGCAACTAATGAAAAACTGTTTTTT
>TRBV5-1|TRBJ1-1|.|TRBD1
CASSGTGGEKTEAFF
TGCGCCAGCAGCGGGACAGGGGGGGAGAAAACTGAAGCTTTCTTT
>TRBV7-2|TRBJ2-5|.|.
CASSFSSSSGTQYF
TGTGCCAGCAGCTTTTCGTCTAGCTCCGGGACCCAGTACTTC
>TRBV19|TRBJ2-5|.|.
CASSSGATGRETQYF
TGTGCCAGTAGTTCGGGAGCGACAGGGAGAGAGACCCAGTACTTC
>TRBV7-2|TRBJ1-1|.|TRBD1
CASSLRGGQGGNTEAFF
TGTGCCAGCAGCTTAAGGGGTGGACAGGGGGGGAACACTGAAGCTTTCTTT
>TRBV27|TRBJ2-1|.|TRBD2
CASSTSGSPYNEQFF
TGTGCCAGCAGTACTAGCGGGAGTCCCTACAATGAGCAGTTCTTC
>TRBV9|TRBJ2-5|.|TRBD2
CASSVGMVGGQTTQYF
TGTGCCAGCAGCGTAGGGATGGTGGGAGGGCAAACGACCCAGTACTTC
>TRBV6-4|TRBJ2-7|once|TRBD2
CASSESAGGLF
TGTGCCAGCAGTGAGTCAGCGGGAGGGCTCTTC
>TRBV19|TRBJ1-5|.|TRBD1
CATRGTAYQPQHF
TGTGCCACTAGAGGGACAGCCTATCAGCCCCAGCATTTT
>TRBV2|TRBJ1-1|few|.
CASSPIPYRVRDFF
TGTGCCAGCAGTCCTATACCATACAGGGTAAGGGACTTCTTT
>TRBV29-1|TRBJ1-1|once|.
CSVVYLNTEAFF
TGCAGCGTTGTCTATTTGAACACTGAAGCTTTCTTT
>TRBV7-9|TRBJ1-3|once|.
CANSDSGNTIYF
TGTGCCAACTCGGACAGTGGAAACACCATATATTTT
>TRBV28|TRBJ1-5|.|.
CASSLDRDILGYRAQPQHF
TGTGCCAGCAGTCTTGACCGGGACATTCTGGGGTACAGGGCTCAGCCCCAGCATTTT
>TRBV27|TRBJ1-1|.|TRBD1
CASSQRKETGYNTEAFF
TGTGCCAGCAGTCAACGGAAAGAGACAGGGTATAACACTGAAGCTTTCTTT
>TRBV9|TRBJ2-7|once|.
CASSVANSYEQYF
TGTGCCAGCAGCGTAGCCAACTCCTACGAGCAGTACTTC
>TRBV7-9|TRBJ1-4|.|.
CSSSLALAGAINEKLFF
TGTTCCAGCAGCTTAGCGCTGGCGGGCGCAATAAATGAAAAACTGTTTTTT
>TRBV7-9|TRBJ1-1|.|.
CASSRGVVEAFF
TGTGCCAGCAGTCGAGGTGTGGTTGAAGCTTTCTTT
>TRBV28|TRBJ1-4|.|TRBD1
CASRQGQTRGEKLFF
TGTGCCAGCAGACAGGGACAGACCCGAGGGGAAAAACTGTTTTTT
>TRBV2|TRBJ2-3|.|TRBD1
CASNDGTGLTDTQYF
TGTGCCAGCAACGACGGGACAGGACTCACAGATACGCAGTATTTT
>TRBV9|TRBJ2-1|.|.
CASSVELARDEQFF
TGTGCCAGCAGCGTAGAGTTAGCGCGGGATGAGCAGTTCTTC
>TRBV6-5|TRBJ2-7|.|.
CASSYSPEGYEQYF
TGTGCCAGCAGTTACTCGCCTGAGGGCTACGAGCAGTACTTC
>TRBV6-5|TRBJ1-5|few|.
CASRTGNNQPQHF
TGTGCCAGCCGTACAGGGAACAATCAGCCCCAGCATTTT
>TRBV7-8|TRBJ2-1|.|TRBD2
CASSLALGERESEQFF
TGTGCCAGCAGCTTAGCTCTGGGGGAGCGGGAGAGTGAGCAGTTCTTC
>TRBV28|TRBJ1-2|.|.
CASSLPYGYTF
TGTGCCAGCAGTTTACCTTATGGCTACACCTTC
>TRBV7-9|TRBJ2-5|.|TRBD1
CASSPPGQGKETQYF
TGTGCCAGCAGCCCACCGGGACAGGGAAAAGAGACCCAGTACTTC
>TRBV28|TRBJ2-5|.|.
CASAPLGREETQYF
TGTGCCAGCGCCCCCCTAGGAAGAGAAGAGACCCAGTACTTC
>TRBV28|TRBJ1-1|.|.
CASSVSNTEAFF
TGTGCCAGCAGCGTCAGTAACACTGAAGCTTTCTTT
>TRBV6-1|TRBJ1-5|.|TRBD1
CASSVAGTVSNQPQHF
TGTGCCAGCAGTGTTGCCGGGACAGTATCGAATCAGCCCCAGCATTTT
>TRBV6-1|TRBJ2-5|.|.
CASQGFKVAQYF
TGTGCCAGCCAGGGATTTAAGGTGGCCCAGTACTTC
>TRBV11-3|TRBJ2-3|once|TRBD2
CASSLGPSGSLSTDTQYF
TGTGCCAGCAGCTTAGGCCCTAGCGGGAGCCTTAGCACAGATACGCAGTATTTT
>TRBV28|TRBJ2-5|.|TRBD2
CASRPAGGGTQYF
TGTGCCAGCAGGCCAGCGGGAGGCGGGACCCAGTACTTC
>TRBV19|TRBJ1-1|.|.
CASRNRGNTEAFF
TGTGCCAGCCGGAACCGGGGGAACACTGAAGCTTTCTTT
>TRBV5-6|TRBJ2-3|few|.
CASSSGSTQYF
TGTGCCAGCAGCTCGGGGTCTACGCAGTATTTT
>TRBV4-3|TRBJ2-5|few|.
CASSQAGSETQYF
TGCGCCAGCAGCCAAGCGGGGTCGGAGACCCAGTACTTC
>TRBV28|TRBJ1-4|.|TRBD1
CASRDGTGGWNEKLFF
TGTGCCAGCAGGGACGGGACAGGGGGATGGAATGAAAAACTGTTTTTT
>TRBV5-1|TRBJ1-1|.|TRBD1
CASSFLHQGANTEAFF
TGCGCCAGCAGCTTTTTACACCAGGGGGCAAACACTGAAGCTTTCTTT
>TRBV7-9|TRBJ2-3|.|.
CSSSLNSGYTDTQYF
TGTTCCAGCAGCTTAAATAGCGGATACACAGATACGCAGTATTTT
>TRBV28|TRBJ2-7|.|TRBD2
CASCSGGPIDEQYF
TGTGCCAGCTGCTCGGGAGGGCCGATAGACGAGCAGTACTTC
>TRBV18|TRBJ2-7|.|TRBD1
CASSPGGQGYEQYF
TGTGCCAGCTCACCGGGGGGACAGGGCTACGAGCAGTACTTC
>TRBV9|TRBJ2-7|few|TRBD2
CASSVGLGLAGEVFEQYF
TGTGCCAGCAGCGTAGGGTTGGGGCTAGCGGGAGAAGTTTTCGAGCAGTACTTC
>TRBV5-6|TRBJ1-1|.|TRBD1
CASSLDRGVNTEAFF
TGTGCCAGCAGCTTGGACAGGGGCGTGAACACTGAAGCTTTCTTT
>TRBV30|TRBJ1-5|.|.
CAWSVSVNQPQHF
TGTGCCTGGAGTGTTTCTGTCAATCAGCCCCAGCATTTT
>TRBV4-1|TRBJ2-6|.|TRBD1
CASSQDGTGGAGANVLTF
TGCGCCAGCAGCCAAGATGGGACAGGGGGCGCTGGGGCCAACGTCCTGACTTTC
>TRBV7-2|TRBJ2-3|once|.
CASSVGRMSDTQYF
TGTGCCAGCAGCGTAGGGAGGATGTCGGATACGCAGTATTTT